Given below is one T cell receptor beta chain in context. The data were taken from a study of cytomegalovirus exposure and HLA in healthy donors. Here immunoSEQ multiplex PCR was the method, and the copy in TCRdb shows in-frame clones only, minus some. The sample holds around 300,000 clones; 88% are singletons and the top ten take around 0.9%. This CDR3 spans 15 amino acids. The V segment lost 8 bases and the J segment 1 base; nucleotides outside the gene matches: 8. Per germline, CDR1 MDHEN and CDR2 SYDVKM. Input material: PBMCs. This TCR came from a woman between 18 and 29 years old in good health and CMV-seronegative. This chain connects TRBV28 to TRBJ2-4; 7 nucleotides match TRBD2. The CDR3 nucleotides read TGTGCCAGCCAACCGGGAGGCCCGGCCAAAAACATTCAGTACTTC. This gives the protein CASQPGGPAKNIQYF.